This T cell receptor (beta chain) was observed in a study of control samples from healthy donors and cancer patients. The CDR3 extends over 16 amino acids. Trimming removed 2 bases from V and 2 bases from J, with 15 bases in between. The germline CDR1 and CDR2 sequences are MDHEN and SYDVKM. Profiled with immunoSEQ multiplex PCR; TCRdb holds only in-frame clones, not every one. The data contain 100,000 to 150,000 clones, under 90% of them singletons. The specimen sequenced was PBMCs. The genes are TRBV28 and TRBJ1-2; the D gene is possibly TRBD1 (6 bases). The TCR sequence derives from a man aged 50 to 59 with head and neck cancer. DNA of the CDR3: TGTGCCAGCAGTTTAGGGGGACACGCCATGAACTATGGCTACACCTTC. Translation gives CASSLGGHAMNYGYTF.